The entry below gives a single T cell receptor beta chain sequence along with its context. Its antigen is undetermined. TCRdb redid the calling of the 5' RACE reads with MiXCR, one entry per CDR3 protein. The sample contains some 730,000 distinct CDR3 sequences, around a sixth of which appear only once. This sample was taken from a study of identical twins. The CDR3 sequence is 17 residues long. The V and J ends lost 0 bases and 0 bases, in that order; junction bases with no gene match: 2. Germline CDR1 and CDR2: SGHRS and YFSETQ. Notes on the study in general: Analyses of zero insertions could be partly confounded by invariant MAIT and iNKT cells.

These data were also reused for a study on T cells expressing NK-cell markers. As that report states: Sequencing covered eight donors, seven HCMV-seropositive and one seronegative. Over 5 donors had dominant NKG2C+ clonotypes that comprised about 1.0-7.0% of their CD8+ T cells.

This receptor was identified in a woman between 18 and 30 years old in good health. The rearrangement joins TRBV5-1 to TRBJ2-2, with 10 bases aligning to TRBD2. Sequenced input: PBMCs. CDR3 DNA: TGCGCCAGCAGCTTGGAAGCGGGAGGGCCGAACACCGGGGAGCTGTTTTTT. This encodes CASSLEAGGPNTGELFF.